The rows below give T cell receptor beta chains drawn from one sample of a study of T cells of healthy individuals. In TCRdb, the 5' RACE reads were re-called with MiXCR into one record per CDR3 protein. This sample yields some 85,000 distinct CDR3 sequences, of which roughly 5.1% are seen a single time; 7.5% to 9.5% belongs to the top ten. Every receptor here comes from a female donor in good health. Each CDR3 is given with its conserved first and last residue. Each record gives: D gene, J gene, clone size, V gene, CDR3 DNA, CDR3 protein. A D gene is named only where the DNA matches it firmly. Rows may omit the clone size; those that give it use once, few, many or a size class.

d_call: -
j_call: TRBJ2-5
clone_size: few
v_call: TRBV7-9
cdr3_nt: TGTGCCAGCAGCTATGGGATGCAAGAGACCCAGTACTTC
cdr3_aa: CASSYGMQETQYF

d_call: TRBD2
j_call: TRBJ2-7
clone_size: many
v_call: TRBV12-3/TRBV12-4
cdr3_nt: TGTGCCAGCAGTTTCACTAGCGGGGCGAGCTACGAGCAGTACTTC
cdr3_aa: CASSFTSGASYEQYF

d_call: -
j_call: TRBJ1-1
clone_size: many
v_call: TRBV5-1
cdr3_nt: TGCGCCAGCAGCCCGGGGGGGGCTGAAGCTTTCTTT
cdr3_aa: CASSPGGAEAFF

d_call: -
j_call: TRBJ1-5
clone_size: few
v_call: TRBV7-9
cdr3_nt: TGTGCCAGCAGCGTCGACAGGCTGGGGCCTAATCAGCCCCAGCATTTT
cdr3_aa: CASSVDRLGPNQPQHF

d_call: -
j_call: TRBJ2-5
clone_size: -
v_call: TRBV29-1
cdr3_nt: TGCAGCGTTTCGCCGGGGGAGACCCAGTACTTC
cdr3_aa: CSVSPGETQYF

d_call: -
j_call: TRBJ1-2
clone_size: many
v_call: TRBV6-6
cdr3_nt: TGTGCCAGCAGTACTAATAGACAGGTCCGGAACTATGGCTACACCTTC
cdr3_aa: CASSTNRQVRNYGYTF

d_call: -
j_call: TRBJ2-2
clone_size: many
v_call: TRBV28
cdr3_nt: TGTGCCAGCAGTTCAAACACCGGGGAGCTGTTTTTT
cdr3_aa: CASSSNTGELFF

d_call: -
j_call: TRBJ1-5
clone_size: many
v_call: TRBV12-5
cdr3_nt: TGTGCTAGTGGAAGTACCATCCGTTATCAGCCCCAGCATTTT
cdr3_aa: CASGSTIRYQPQHF

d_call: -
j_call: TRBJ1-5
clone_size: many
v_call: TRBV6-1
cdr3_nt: TGTGCCAGCAGTGAGGGCAGGTCGGTAGGTCAGCCCCAGCATTTT
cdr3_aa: CASSEGRSVGQPQHF

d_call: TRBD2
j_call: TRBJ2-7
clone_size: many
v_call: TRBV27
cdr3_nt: TGTGCCAGCAGTTACGCTAGCGGACCGATCTACGAGCAGTACTTC
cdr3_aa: CASSYASGPIYEQYF

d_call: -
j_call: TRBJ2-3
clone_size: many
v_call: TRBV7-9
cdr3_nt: TGTGCCAGCAGCATCCGGGACCGAAGCACAGATACGCAGTATTTT
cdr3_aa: CASSIRDRSTDTQYF

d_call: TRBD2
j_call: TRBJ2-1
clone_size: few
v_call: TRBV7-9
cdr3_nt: TGTGCCAGCACCCTAGCGGGGTACAATGAGCAGTTCTTC
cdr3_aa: CASTLAGYNEQFF

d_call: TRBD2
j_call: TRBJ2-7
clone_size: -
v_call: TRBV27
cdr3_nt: TGTGCCAGCAGTTCTCAGCGGGAATCAGTTTACGAGCAGTACTTC
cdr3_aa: CASSSQRESVYEQYF

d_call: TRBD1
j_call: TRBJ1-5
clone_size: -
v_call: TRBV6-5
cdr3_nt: TGTGCCAGCAGTCAGGACAGGGGGAATCAGCCCCAGCATTTT
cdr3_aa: CASSQDRGNQPQHF

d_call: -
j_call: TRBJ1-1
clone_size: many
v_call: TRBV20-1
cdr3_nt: TGCTTTCTGGACAGCATGAACACTGAAGCTTTCTTT
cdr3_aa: CFLDSMNTEAFF

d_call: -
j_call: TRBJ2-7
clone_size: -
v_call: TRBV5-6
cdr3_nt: TGTGCCAGCAGCTTGGCCCGCGAGCAGTACTTC
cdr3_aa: CASSLAREQYF

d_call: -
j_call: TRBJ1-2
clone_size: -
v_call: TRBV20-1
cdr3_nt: TGCAGTGGGAGGGTATCCGGGTATGGCTACACCTTC
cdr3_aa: CSGRVSGYGYTF

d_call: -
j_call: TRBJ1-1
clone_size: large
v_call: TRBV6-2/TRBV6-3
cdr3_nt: TGTGCCAGCAGACCACAGGGTTTAATCACTGAAGCTTTCTTT
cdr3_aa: CASRPQGLITEAFF

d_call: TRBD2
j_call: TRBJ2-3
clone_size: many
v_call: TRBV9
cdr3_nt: TGTGCCAGCAGCGTAGGAGCGGGACTCCTCACAGATACGCAGTATTTT
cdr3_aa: CASSVGAGLLTDTQYF

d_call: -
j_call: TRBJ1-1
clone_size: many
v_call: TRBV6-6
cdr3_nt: TGTGCCAGCAGAAGGGAAGGTATGAACACTGAAGCTTTCTTT
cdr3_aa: CASRREGMNTEAFF

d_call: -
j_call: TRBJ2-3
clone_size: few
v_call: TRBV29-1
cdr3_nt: TGCAGCGTTGTTGGAAAGTGGGCGACAGATACGCAGTATTTT
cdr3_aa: CSVVGKWATDTQYF

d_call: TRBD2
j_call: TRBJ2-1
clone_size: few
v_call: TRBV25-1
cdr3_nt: TGTGCCAGCAGTTACACGGGACTAGCGGCGAATGAGCAGTTCTTC
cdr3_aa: CASSYTGLAANEQFF

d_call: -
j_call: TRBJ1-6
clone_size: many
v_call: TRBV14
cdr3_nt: TGTGCCAGCAGCCGGCTTGAGGGTCGCATCGCTAATTCACCCCTCCACTTT
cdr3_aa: CASSRLEGRIANSPLHF

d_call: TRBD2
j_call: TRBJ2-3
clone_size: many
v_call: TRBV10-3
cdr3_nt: TGTGCCATCAGTGAGTCACCGGGAGGGGGCACAGATACGCAGTATTTT
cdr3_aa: CAISESPGGGTDTQYF

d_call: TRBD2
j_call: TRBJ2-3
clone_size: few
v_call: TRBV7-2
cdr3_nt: TGTGCCAGCAGGTATCGACTAGCCGCAGATACGCAGTATTTT
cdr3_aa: CASRYRLAADTQYF

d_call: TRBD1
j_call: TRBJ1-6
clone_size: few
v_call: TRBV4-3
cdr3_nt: TGCGCCAGCAGCCAGCAGACAGGGCCGAATTCACCCCTCCACTTT
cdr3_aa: CASSQQTGPNSPLHF

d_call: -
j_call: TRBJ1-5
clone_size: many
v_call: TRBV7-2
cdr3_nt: TGTGCCAGCAGCCCCGGCGCACAGGTCAATCAGCCCCAGCATTTT
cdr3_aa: CASSPGAQVNQPQHF

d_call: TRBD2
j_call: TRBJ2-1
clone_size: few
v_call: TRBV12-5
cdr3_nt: TGTGCTAGTGCACCTAGCGGGGTTTACAATGAGCAGTTCTTC
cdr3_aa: CASAPSGVYNEQFF

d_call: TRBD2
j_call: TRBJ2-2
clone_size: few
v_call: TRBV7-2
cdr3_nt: TGTGCCAGCAGCTCCGGGACTAACCCCACCGGGGAGCTGTTTTTT
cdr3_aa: CASSSGTNPTGELFF

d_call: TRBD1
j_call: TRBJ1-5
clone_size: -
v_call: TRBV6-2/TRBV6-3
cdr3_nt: TGTGCCAGCAGTGGGACAGGGGGTAGGCAGCCCCAGCATTTT
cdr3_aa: CASSGTGGRQPQHF

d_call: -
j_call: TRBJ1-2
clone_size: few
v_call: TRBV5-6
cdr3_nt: TGTGCCAGCAGCTTGGTCCACATGCGGGGGATGTATGGCTACACCTTC
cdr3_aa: CASSLVHMRGMYGYTF

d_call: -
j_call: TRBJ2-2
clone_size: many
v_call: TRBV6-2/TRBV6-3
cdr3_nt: TGTGCCAGCAGTTACGGTCAAACCGGGGAGCTGTTTTTT
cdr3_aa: CASSYGQTGELFF

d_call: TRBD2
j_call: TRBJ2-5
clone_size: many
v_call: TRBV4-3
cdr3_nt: TGCGCCAGCAGCCCCCAGACCCACCTAGCGGGAGTGGTAGAGACCCAGTACTTC
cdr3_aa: CASSPQTHLAGVVETQYF

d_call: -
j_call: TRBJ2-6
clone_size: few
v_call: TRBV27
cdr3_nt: TGTGCCAGCAGTTTATCGTGGAGGGGGGCCAACGTCCTGACTTTC
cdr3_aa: CASSLSWRGANVLTF

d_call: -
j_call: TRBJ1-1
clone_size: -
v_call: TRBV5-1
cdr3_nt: TGCGCCAGCAGCTCGGAGCCAGGGTTGGGAACTGAAGCTTTCTTT
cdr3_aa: CASSSEPGLGTEAFF

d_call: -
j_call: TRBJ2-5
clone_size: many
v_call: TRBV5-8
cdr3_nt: TGTGCCAGCAGCTTTCCGTACCAAGAGACCCAGTACTTC
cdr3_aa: CASSFPYQETQYF

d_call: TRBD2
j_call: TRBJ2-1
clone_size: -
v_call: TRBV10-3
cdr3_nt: TGTGCCATCAGTTCCATAAAGCTAGCGGGCGATTACAATGAGCAGTTCTTC
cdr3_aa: CAISSIKLAGDYNEQFF

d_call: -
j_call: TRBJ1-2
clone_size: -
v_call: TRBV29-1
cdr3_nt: TGCAGCGTTGAGGTACTATCACAGGATTCCTCCTTTAACTATGGCTACACCTTC
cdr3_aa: CSVEVLSQDSSFNYGYTF

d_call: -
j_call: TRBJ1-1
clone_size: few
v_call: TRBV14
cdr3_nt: TGTGCCAGCAGTTGGGGGAGGGGCACTGAAGCTTTCTTT
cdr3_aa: CASSWGRGTEAFF

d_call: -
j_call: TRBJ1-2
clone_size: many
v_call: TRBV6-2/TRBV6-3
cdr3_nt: TGTGCCAGCAGTTCGCCCGGACAGACCAGGGGCTCCTATGGCTACACCTTC
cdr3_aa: CASSSPGQTRGSYGYTF

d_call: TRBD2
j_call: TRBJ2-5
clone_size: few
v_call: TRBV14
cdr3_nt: TGTGCCAGCAGCGTAAAGGGACTAGCGGCCCTCCAAGAGACCCAGTACTTC
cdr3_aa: CASSVKGLAALQETQYF

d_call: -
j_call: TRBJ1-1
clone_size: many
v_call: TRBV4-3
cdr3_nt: TGCGCCAGCAGCCCAGAAGTAAATAGACCAGAAGCTTTCTTT
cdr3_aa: CASSPEVNRPEAFF

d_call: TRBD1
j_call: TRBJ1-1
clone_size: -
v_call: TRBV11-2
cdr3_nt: TGTGCCAGCAGCTACCACGGCGGGCACAGGGGCGAGTCTGAAAGGACTGAAGCTTTCTTT
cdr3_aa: CASSYHGGHRGESERTEAFF

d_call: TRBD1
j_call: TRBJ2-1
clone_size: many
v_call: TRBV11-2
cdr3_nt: TGTGCCAGCAGCCCGCTGACAGGGACATACAATGAGCAGTTCTTC
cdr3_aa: CASSPLTGTYNEQFF

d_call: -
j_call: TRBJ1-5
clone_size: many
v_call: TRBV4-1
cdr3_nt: TGCGCCAGCAGCCGGACAGCATTCGGGGGGCCCCAGCATTTT
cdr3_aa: CASSRTAFGGPQHF

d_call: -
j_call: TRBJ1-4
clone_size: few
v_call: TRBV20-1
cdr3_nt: TGCAGTGCTAGAGGAAGGGGTCGGGGAAATGAAAAACTGTTTTTT
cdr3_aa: CSARGRGRGNEKLFF

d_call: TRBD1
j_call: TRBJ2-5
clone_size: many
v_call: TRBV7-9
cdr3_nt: TGTGCCAGCAGCTTAGGACAGGGGCCCCAAGAGACCCAGTACTTC
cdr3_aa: CASSLGQGPQETQYF

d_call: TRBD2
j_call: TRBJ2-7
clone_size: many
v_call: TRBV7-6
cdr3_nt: TGTGCCAGCAGCTCCAGGGCGGGGGACCTCGAGCAGTACTTC
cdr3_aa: CASSSRAGDLEQYF

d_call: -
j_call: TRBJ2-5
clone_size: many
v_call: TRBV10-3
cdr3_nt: TGTGCCATCAGTGGTCCGGCGGGACCGGACCAAGAGACCCAGTACTTC
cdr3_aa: CAISGPAGPDQETQYF

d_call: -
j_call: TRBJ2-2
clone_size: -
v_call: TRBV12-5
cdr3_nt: TGTGCTAGTGGTTTATTTTTGACCGGGGAGCTGTTTTTT
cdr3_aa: CASGLFLTGELFF

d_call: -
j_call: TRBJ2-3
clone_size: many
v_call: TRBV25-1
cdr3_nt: TGTGCCAGCAGTGAATCTTTCTACGGGGGGCTGGGGTCAGATACGCAGTATTTT
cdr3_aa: CASSESFYGGLGSDTQYF

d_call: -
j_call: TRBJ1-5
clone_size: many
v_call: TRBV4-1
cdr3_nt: TGCGCCAGCAGCCCCCGACAGAATCAGCCCCAGCATTTT
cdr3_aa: CASSPRQNQPQHF

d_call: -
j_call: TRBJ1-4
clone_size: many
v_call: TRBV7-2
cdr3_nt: TGTGCCAGCAGTCGCAGTGGAGCAACTAATGAAAAACTGTTTTTT
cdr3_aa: CASSRSGATNEKLFF

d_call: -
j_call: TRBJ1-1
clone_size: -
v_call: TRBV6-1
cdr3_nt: TGTGCCGGAAAACCTACAGGGAGAACTGAAGCTTTCTTT
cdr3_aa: CAGKPTGRTEAFF

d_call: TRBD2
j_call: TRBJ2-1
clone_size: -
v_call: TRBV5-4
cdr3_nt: TGTGCCAGCAGCTTGGGGGCGGGAGAAGCCAATGAGCAGTTCTTC
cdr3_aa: CASSLGAGEANEQFF

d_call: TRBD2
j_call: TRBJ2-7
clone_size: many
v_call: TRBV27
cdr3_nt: TGTGCCAGCAGTTTAGACGTAGCGGGCGCCTACGAGCAGTACTTC
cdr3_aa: CASSLDVAGAYEQYF

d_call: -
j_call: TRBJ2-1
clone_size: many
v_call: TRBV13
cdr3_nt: TGTGCCAGCAGCTTAATCGTAGGGGCGGGTCCTTGGAATGAGCAGTTCTTC
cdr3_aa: CASSLIVGAGPWNEQFF

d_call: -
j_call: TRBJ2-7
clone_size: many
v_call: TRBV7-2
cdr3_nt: TGTGCCAGCAGCTCCCTTCCGGGGCAGAAGGGTGAAGTCGGACGCGAGCAGTACTTC
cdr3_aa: CASSSLPGQKGEVGREQYF

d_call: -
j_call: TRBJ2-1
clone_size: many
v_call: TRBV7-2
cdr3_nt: TGTGCCAGCAGCCACTGGGGATCCCCAACCAATGAGCAGTTCTTC
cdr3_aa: CASSHWGSPTNEQFF

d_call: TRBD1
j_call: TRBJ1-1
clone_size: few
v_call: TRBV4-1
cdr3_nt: TGCGCCAGCAGCCAAGATCCAGCCGGACAGGGGGCAAGGACTGAAGCTTTCTTT
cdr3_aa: CASSQDPAGQGARTEAFF